This TCR beta chain was captured in a study of CD8 T cells in ankylosing spondylitis. Study observations and caveats: Ankylosing spondylitis blood seemed to carry a telltale TCR beta motif made of under 10 highly homologous variants. Past studies reported some motif variants in reactive arthritis synovial fluid and blood.

A quantitative 5'-RACE method, one with molecular barcodes, was used to make TCR beta libraries. TCRdb re-called the 5' RACE reads through MiXCR, storing one row per CDR3 protein. In the table there are about 130,000 distinct CDR3 sequences, 9.3% of which are singletons. This clonotype was observed at least ten times. Its antigen is as yet unknown. V lost 6 bases to trimming and J lost 12 bases, with 12 bases between them. CDR3 size: 11 residues. The source of this sequence is a male donor with ankylosing spondylitis or in good health (not recorded which). V usage is TRBV12-3 or TRBV12-4 and J usage is TRBJ2-1; D unclear. Material: blood, either unsorted or a sorted T cell fraction (not recorded which). The CDR3 reads CASRKLYGQFF. The CDR3 DNA sequence: TGTGCCAGCAGGAAGTTGTATGGGCAGTTCTTC.